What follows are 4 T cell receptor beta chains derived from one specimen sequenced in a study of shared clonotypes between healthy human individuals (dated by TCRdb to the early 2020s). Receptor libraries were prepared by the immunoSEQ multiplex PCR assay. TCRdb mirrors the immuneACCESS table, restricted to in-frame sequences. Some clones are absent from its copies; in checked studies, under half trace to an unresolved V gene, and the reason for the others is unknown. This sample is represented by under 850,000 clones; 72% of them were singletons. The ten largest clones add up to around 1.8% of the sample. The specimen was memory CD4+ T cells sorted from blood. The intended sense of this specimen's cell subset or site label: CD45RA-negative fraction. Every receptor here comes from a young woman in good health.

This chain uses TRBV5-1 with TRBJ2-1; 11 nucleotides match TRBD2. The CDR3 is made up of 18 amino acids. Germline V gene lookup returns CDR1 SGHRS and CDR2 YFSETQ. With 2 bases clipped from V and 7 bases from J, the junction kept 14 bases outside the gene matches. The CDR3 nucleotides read TGCGCCAGCAGCTTTGCGATACTAGCGGGAGAGTCAGCAAATGAGCAGTTCTTC. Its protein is CASSFAILAGESANEQFF.

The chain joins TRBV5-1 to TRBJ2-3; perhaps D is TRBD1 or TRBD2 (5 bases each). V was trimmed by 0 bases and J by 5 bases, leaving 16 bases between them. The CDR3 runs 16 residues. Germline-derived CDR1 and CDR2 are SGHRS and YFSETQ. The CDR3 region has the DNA TGCGCCAGCAGCTTGGCAGGGACCACTTTGCAAGATACGCAGTATTTT. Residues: CASSLAGTTLQDTQYF. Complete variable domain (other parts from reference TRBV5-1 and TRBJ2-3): KAGVTQTPRYLIKTRGQQVTLSCSPISGHRSVSWYQQTPGQGLQFLFEYFSETQRNKGNFPGRFSGRQFSNSRSEMNVSTLELGDSALYLCASSLAGTTLQDTQYFGPGTRLTVL.

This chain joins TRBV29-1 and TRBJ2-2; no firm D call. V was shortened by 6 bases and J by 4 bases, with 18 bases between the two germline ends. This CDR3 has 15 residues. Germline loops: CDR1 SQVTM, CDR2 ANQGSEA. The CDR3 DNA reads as TGCAGCGTGGCCCTTAAAGAGCTGAGCACCGGGGAGCTGTTTTTT. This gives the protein CSVALKELSTGELFF.

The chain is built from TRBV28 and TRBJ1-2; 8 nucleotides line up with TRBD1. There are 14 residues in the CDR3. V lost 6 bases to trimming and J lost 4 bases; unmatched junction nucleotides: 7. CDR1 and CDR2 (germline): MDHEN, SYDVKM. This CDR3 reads CASRHRTGSYGYTF. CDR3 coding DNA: TGTGCCAGCAGGCATCGGACAGGGTCCTATGGCTACACCTTC.